The clone carrying this T cell receptor (beta chain) has at least ten counts. Antigen: not known. Read coverage stops 3 residues before the CDR3 terminus; the germline J gene supplies the remainder. This sample was taken from a study of T cell clonality in common variable immunodeficiency. CVID and control samples used equivalent genomic DNA input. Clones were read by immunoSEQ multiplex PCR, and TCRdb kept only the in-frame ones, dropping some. The data show roughly 38,000 clones, with none appearing a single time. Donors gave roughly 5 to 8 ml heparinized peripheral whole blood. V trimming: 5 bases; J trimming: 0 bases; junction bases outside the gene matches: 6. The CDR3 has 15 residues. In germline, CDR1 is KGHSH, CDR2 LQKENI. Study-wide results and caveats: In common variable immunodeficiency, TCR beta chains reportedly carried fewer deletions and N-nucleotide insertions. Fewer TCRbeta clones were shared among CVID subjects than controls.

This sequence joins TRBV18 and TRBJ2-7; TRBD1 matches at 8 bases. Sample: peripheral blood mononuclear cells. This TCR was sampled from a person aged 18 to 70 in good health. CDR3 DNA (partial): TGTGCCAGCTCATTGGGGACAGGCTTCTCCTACGAG. Residues: CASSLGTGFSYE. The entire CDR3 sequence reads CASSLGTGFSYEQYF.